The 2 T cell receptor beta chains below all came from one sample that was sequenced in a study of shared T cell receptors in the human thymus. Measured with immunoSEQ multiplex PCR; TCRdb has only the in-frame clones, and not every one. Among over 650,000 clones listed, about 87% were seen once. These sequences were also reported in another study, on human thymus T cells.

Sequencing was performed on thymocytes. The receptor source for this set is a boy in the first two years of life with a congenital heart defect.

The chain has TRBV2 and TRBJ2-2, with TRBD1 matching over 7 bases. The V gene end was trimmed by 7 bases and the J gene end by 1 base; junction bases not matched to a gene: 12. The length of the CDR3 is 17 residues. The germline CDR1 and CDR2 sequences are SNHLY and FYNNEI. The CDR3 nucleotides read TGTGCCAGCACCACCACTGGGGGACAGAGGAACACCGGGGAGCTGTTTTTT. This encodes CASTTTGGQRNTGELFF.

The V call is TRBV7-9, the J call TRBJ1-5; maybe TRBD1 (5 bases). Trimming shortened V by 1 base and J by 6 bases, and 16 bases separated the two germline ends. Germline CDR1 reads SEHNR; CDR2 reads FQNEAQ (reference sequence). The CDR3 consists of 16 residues. The CDR3 is CASSLGWSREGQPQHF. CDR3 DNA sequence: TGTGCCAGCAGCTTAGGGTGGTCCAGGGAGGGTCAGCCCCAGCATTTT.